Reported below is one T cell receptor beta chain. Its antigen is unidentified. This specimen belongs to a study of cytomegalovirus exposure and HLA in healthy donors. General study points: In terms of immune exposure information, only CMV serostatus was available.

The PCR used 60 Vbeta and 13 Jbeta primers. Per the original data handling: About 11 million shared chains were among the approximately 82 million unique TCR beta chains that a later analysis counted. TCRdb's copy holds only in-frame clones and misses some; the assay was immunoSEQ multiplex PCR. V, J and clone size reflect that table, while D and trimming were determined from the DNA. The sample has 100,000 to 150,000 clones, 79% seen once; the top ten hold 1.1%. Sequenced material: PBMCs. The origin of this receptor is a male donor in good health and CMV-seronegative.

CDR3 amino acids: CASSRSQGDYGYTF. The CDR3 nucleotides are TGTGCCAGTAGTAGGTCTCAGGGGGACTATGGCTACACCTTC. The rearrangement links TRBV19 to TRBJ1-2; 7 bases are a match to TRBD1. The CDR3 is 14 residues long. CDR1 and CDR2 (germline): LNHDA, SQIVND (reference sequence). V gave up 4 bases and J gave up 3 bases; unmatched junction bases: 5. Full variable domain (remainder filled in from reference TRBV19 and TRBJ1-2): DGGITQSPKYLFRKEGQNVTLSCEQNLNHDAMYWYRQDPGQGLRLIYYSQIVNDFQKGDIAEGYSVSREKKESFPLTVTSAQKNPTAFYLCASSRSQGDYGYTFGSGTRLTVV.